The sequence of this TCR beta chain was determined in a study of blood T cell repertoires in COVID-19. There are 15 residues in the CDR3. The method was immunoSEQ multiplex PCR; TCRdb's version includes in-frame clones alone and lacks a portion of them. The data contain under 200,000 clones, about 74% of them seen just once; the ten biggest clones take up about 8.3%. The count of this clone is one. The clonotype comes from a man aged 60 to 75 with acute or convalescent COVID-19. V and J are TRBV12-2 and TRBJ2-7; TRBD2, the table's D call, lacks a check against the DNA. TRBV12-2 is designated a pseudogene. The sequenced sample consisted of peripheral blood. The CDR3 DNA reads as TGTGCAAGTCGCCGAAACGTAGCGGGGGACTACGAGCAGTACTTC. As protein: CASRRNVAGDYEQYF.